This TCR beta chain was sequenced for a study of shared clonotypes between healthy human individuals. About this clone: As yet, its antigen is unknown.

Overall study results and limits: Enrolling few donors narrowed the genetic and exposure-history diversity that was represented. Non-shared clonotypes displayed generation probabilities falling below those of clonotypes present in all four donors. A handful of donors showed sharing of approximately 5% of naive CD4 clonotypes.

Naive CD8 cells lacked CD45RO and underwent positive selection for CCR7, leaving out terminally differentiated effector memory CD45RA+ cells. Among the donors, all were Caucasian adults who lived in Nashville, Tennessee. Repertoires were generated with immunoSEQ multiplex PCR, while TCRdb's copy carries only in-frame clones and drops some. The sample contains some 2 million clones, about 95% of which appear only once. Trimming pared 8 bases from V and 7 bases from J, leaving 14 bases between. Looked up from germline, CDR1 is MNHNY and CDR2 is SVGAGI (reference sequence). CDR3 length equals 12 residues.

The clonotype comes from a man aged 18-30 years in good health. Sequenced: naive CD8+ T cells sorted from blood. This chain joins TRBV6-6 and TRBJ2-5, with D perhaps TRBD2 (6 bases). The CDR3 spells CASDGGDWTQYF. CDR3 DNA sequence: TGTGCCAGCGACGGTGGGGACTGGACCCAGTACTTC.